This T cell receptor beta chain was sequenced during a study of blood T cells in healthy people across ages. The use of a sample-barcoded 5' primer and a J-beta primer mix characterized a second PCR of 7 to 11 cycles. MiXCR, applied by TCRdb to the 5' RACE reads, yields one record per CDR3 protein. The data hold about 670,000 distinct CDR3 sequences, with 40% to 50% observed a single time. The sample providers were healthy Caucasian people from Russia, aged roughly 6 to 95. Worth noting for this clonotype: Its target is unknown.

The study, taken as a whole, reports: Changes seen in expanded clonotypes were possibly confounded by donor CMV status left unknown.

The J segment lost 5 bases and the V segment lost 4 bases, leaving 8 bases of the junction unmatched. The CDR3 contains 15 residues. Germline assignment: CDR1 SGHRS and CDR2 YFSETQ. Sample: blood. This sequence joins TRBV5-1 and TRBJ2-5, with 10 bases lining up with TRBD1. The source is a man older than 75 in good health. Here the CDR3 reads CASSPGQGIRETQYF. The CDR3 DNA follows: TGCGCCAGCAGCCCGGGACAGGGGATCCGGGAGACCCAGTACTTC. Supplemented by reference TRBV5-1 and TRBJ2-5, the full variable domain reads KAGVTQTPRYLIKTRGQQVTLSCSPISGHRSVSWYQQTPGQGLQFLFEYFSETQRNKGNFPGRFSGRQFSNSRSEMNVSTLELGDSALYLCASSPGQGIRETQYFGPGTRLLVL.